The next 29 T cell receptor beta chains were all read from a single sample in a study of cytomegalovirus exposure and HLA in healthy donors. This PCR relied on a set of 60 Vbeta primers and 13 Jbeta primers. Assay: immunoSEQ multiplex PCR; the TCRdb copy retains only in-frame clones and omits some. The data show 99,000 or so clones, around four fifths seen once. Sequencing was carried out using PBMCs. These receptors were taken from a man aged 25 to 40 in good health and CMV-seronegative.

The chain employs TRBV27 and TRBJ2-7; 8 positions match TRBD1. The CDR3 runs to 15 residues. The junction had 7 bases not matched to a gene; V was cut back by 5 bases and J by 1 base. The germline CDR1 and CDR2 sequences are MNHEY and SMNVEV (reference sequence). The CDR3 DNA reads TGTGCCAGCAGTCGCGGGACAGGTGGATCCTACGAGCAGTACTTC. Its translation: CASSRGTGGSYEQYF.

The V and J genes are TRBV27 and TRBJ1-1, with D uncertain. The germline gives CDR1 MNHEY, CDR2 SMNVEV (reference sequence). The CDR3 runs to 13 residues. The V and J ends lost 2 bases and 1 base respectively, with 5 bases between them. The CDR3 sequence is CASSLAENTEAFF. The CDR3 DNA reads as TGTGCCAGCAGTTTAGCAGAGAACACTGAAGCTTTCTTT.

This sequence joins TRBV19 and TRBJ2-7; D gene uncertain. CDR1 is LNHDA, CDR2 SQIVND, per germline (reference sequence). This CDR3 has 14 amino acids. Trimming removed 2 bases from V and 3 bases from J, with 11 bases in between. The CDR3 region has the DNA TGTGCCAGTAGTATAAGTACCCTAATCTACGAGCAGTACTTC. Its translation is CASSISTLIYEQYF.

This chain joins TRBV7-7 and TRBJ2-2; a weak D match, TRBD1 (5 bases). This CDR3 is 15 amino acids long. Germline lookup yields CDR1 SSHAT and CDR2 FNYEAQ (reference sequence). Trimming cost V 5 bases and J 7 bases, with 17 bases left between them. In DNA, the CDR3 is TGTGCCAGCAGCCGGCAGGGTCTTTTCATCGGGGAGCTGTTTTTT. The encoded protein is CASSRQGLFIGELFF.

The CDR3 reads CASSRWEGREQYF. The CDR3 DNA is TGCGCCAGCAGCCGGTGGGAGGGCCGCGAGCAGTACTTC. V usage is TRBV5-1 and J usage is TRBJ2-7; 7 bases align to TRBD2. The CDR3 covers 13 residues. Unmatched junction bases numbered 7, after V lost 4 bases and J lost 6 bases. CDR1 SGHRS and CDR2 YFSETQ come from the germline V gene.

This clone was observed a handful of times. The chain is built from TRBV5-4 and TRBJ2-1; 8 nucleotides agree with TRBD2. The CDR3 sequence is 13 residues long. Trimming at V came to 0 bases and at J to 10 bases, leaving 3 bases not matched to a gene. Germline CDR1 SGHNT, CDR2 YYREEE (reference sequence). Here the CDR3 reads CASSLGTSREQFF. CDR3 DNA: TGTGCCAGCAGCTTGGGGACTAGCAGGGAGCAGTTCTTC.

CDR3 residues: CASRPLDRNTEAFF. CDR3 sequence (DNA): TGTGCCAGCAGACCCTTAGACAGAAACACTGAAGCTTTCTTT. The chain joins TRBV6-5 to TRBJ1-1; tentatively, D is TRBD1 (5 bases). The V end was cut by 6 bases, the J end by 2 bases, with 13 bases between. Germline V gene data show CDR1 as MNHEY and CDR2 as SVGAGI. The CDR3 has 14 residues.

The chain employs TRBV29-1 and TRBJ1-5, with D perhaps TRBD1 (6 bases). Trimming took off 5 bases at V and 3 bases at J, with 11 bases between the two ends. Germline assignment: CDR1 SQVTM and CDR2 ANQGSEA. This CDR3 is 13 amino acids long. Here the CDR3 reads CSVLQGYNQPQHF. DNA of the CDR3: TGCAGCGTTCTACAGGGTTACAATCAGCCCCAGCATTTT.

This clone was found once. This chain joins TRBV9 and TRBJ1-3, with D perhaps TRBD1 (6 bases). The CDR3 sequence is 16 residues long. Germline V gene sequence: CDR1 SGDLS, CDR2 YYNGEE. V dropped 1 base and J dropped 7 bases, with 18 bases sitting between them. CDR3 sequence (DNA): TGTGCCAGCAGCGTAAGCCCGGGGGGCGCGGCGAACACCATATATTTT. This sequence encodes CASSVSPGGAANTIYF.

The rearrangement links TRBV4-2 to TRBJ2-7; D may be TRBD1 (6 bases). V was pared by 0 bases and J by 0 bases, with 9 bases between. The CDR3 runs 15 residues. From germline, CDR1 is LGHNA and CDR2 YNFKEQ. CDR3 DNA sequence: TGTGCCAGCAGCCAAGACCAGGACAGCTCCTACGAGCAGTACTTC. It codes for CASSQDQDSSYEQYF.

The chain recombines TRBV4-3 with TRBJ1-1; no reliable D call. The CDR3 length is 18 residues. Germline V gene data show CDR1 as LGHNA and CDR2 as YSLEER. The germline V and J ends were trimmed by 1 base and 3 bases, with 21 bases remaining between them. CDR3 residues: CASSQAPGTSNRDTEAFF. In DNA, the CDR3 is TGCGCCAGCAGCCAAGCCCCGGGAACATCTAACCGGGACACTGAAGCTTTCTTT.

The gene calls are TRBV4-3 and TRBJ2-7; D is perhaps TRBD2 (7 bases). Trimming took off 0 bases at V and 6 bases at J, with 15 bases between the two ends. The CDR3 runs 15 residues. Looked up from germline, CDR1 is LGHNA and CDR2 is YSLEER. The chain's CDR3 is CASSQEATGRGEQYF. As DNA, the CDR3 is TGCGCCAGCAGCCAAGAAGCTACAGGGAGGGGCGAGCAGTACTTC.

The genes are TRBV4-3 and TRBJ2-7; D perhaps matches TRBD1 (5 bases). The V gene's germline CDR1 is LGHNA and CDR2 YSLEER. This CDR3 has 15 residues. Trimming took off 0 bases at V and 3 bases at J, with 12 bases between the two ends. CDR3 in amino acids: CASSQDIRGHYEQYF. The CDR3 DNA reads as TGCGCCAGCAGCCAAGATATTAGGGGTCACTACGAGCAGTACTTC.

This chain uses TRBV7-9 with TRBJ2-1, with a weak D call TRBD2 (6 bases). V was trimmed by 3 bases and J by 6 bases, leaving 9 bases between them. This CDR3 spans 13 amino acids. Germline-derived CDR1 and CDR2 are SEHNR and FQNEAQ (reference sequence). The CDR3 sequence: CASSLAGLNEQFF. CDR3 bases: TGTGCCAGCAGCTTGGCGGGGCTCAATGAGCAGTTCTTC.

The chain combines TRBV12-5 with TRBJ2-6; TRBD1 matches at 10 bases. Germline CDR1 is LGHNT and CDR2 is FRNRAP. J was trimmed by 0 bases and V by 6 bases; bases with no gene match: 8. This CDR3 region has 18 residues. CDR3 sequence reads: CASGSGTGALSGANVLTF. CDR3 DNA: TGTGCTAGTGGGTCCGGGACAGGGGCCCTCTCTGGGGCCAACGTCCTGACTTTC.

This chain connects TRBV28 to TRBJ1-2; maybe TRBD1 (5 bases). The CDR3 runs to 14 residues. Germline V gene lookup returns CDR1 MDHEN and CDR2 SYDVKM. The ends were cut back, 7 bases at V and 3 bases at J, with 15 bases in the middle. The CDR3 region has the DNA TGTGCCAGCACTCCGGGGGGGTTGGACTATGGCTACACCTTC. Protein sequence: CASTPGGLDYGYTF.

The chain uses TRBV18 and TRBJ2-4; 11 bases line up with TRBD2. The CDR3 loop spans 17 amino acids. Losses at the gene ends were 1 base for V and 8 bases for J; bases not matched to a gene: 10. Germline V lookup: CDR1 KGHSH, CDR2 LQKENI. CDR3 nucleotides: TGTGCCAGCTCACCACTACTAGCGGGGGCCATGAGGGACATTCAGTACTTC. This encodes CASSPLLAGAMRDIQYF.

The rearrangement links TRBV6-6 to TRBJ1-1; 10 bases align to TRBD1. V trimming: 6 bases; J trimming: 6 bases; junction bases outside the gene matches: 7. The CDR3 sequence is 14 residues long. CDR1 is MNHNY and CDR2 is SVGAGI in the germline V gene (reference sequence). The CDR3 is CASSSTGGAAEAFF. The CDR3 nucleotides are TGTGCCAGCAGCTCGACAGGGGGCGCGGCTGAAGCTTTCTTT.

The CDR3 here is CASSTAGGRTDTQYF. In DNA form, the CDR3 reads TGTGCCAGTAGTACCGCAGGGGGCCGCACAGATACGCAGTATTTT. The chain is built from TRBV19 and TRBJ2-3; the match to TRBD1 covers 8 bases. This CDR3 has 15 amino acids. Germline lookup yields CDR1 LNHDA and CDR2 SQIVND (reference sequence). The V segment lost 4 bases and the J segment 1 base; nucleotides outside the gene matches: 4.

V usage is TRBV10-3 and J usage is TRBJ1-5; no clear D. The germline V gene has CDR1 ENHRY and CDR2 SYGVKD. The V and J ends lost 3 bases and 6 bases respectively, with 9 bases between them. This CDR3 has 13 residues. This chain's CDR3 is CAISEYTGQPQHF. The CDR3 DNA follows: TGTGCCATCAGTGAATACACGGGTCAGCCCCAGCATTTT.

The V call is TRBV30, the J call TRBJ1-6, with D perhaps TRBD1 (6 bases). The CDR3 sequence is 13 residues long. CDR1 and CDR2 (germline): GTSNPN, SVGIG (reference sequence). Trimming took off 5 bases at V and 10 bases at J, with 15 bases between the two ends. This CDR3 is CAWGSLRGSPLHF. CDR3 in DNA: TGTGCCTGGGGGTCTCTTAGGGGGTCACCCCTCCACTTT.

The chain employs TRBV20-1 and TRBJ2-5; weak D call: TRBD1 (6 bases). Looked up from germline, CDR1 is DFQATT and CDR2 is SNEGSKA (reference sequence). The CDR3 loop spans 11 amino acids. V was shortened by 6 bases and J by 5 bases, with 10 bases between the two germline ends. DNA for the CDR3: TGCAGTGCCTTTACAGGGGAGACCCAGTACTTC. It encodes CSAFTGETQYF.

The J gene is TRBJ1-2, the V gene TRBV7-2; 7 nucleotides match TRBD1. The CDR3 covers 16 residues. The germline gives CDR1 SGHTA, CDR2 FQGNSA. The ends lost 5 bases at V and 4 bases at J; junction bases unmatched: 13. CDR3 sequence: CASSAPPGGLFYGYTF. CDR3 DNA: TGTGCCAGCAGCGCTCCCCCAGGGGGTCTCTTCTATGGCTACACCTTC.

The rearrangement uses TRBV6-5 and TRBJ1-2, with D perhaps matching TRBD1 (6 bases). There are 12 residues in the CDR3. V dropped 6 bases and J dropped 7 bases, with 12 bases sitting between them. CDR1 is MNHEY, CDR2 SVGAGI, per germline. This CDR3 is CASRNRVRGYTF. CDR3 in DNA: TGTGCCAGCAGAAACAGGGTCCGTGGCTACACCTTC.

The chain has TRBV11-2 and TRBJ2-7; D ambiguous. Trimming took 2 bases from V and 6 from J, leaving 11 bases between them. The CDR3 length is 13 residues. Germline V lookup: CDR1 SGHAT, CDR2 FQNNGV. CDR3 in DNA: TGTGCCAGCAGCTTATACGGTGCAGGCGAGCAGTACTTC. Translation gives CASSLYGAGEQYF.

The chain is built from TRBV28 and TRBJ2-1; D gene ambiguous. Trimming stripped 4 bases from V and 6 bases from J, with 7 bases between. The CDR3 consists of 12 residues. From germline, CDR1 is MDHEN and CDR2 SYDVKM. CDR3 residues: CASSSLPNEQFF. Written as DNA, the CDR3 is TGTGCCAGCAGTTCCCTTCCCAATGAGCAGTTCTTC.

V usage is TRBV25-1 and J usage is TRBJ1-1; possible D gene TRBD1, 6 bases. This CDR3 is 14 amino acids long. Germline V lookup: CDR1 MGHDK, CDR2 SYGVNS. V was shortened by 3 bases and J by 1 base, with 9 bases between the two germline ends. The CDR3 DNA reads TGTGCCAGCAGTGACCAGGGGTCGAACACTGAAGCTTTCTTT. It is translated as CASSDQGSNTEAFF.

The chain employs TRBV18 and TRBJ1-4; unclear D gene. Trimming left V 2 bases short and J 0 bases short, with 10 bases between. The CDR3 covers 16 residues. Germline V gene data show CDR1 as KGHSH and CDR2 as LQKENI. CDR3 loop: CASSPFDTATNEKLFF. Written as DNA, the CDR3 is TGTGCCAGCTCACCATTCGACACTGCAACTAATGAAAAACTGTTTTTT.

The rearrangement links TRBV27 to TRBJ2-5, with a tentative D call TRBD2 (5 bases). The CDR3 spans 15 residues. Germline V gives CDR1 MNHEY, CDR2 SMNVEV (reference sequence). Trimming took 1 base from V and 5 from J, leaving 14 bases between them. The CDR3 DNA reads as TGTGCCAGCAGTTTATTCCAGGAGGCCGTGGAGACCCAGTACTTC. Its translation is CASSLFQEAVETQYF.